A selection of T cell receptor beta chains follows, all from one sample in a study of T-cell reconstitution after alpha-beta-depleted transplantation in children. MiXCR was run by TCRdb on the PCR reads, yielding one entry per CDR3 protein. The top ten clones hold 8% of a sample with roughly 120,000 distinct CDR3 sequences, about 9.4% of them seen once. Sequencing was performed on PBMCs from the stem cell graft donor, taken from the stem cell graft. All receptors derive from a human donor who donated a stem cell graft to a child with acute lymphoblastic leukemia. Each CDR3 is given with its conserved first and last residue. The D gene is left open where the match is weak. The size of a clone is reported for some rows only, either as once, few or many, or as a class for expanded clones.

j_call: TRBJ2-4
d_call: -
cdr3_length: 19
clone_size: few
v_call: TRBV12-3/TRBV12-4
cdr3_nt: TGTGCCAGCAGTCGAAAACCCAGCCTGCGGGACATCGGGAAAAAAAGTCAGTACTTC
cdr3_aa: CASSRKPSLRDIGKKSQYF

j_call: TRBJ1-3
d_call: TRBD1
cdr3_length: 17
clone_size: many
v_call: TRBV12-3/TRBV12-4
cdr3_nt: TGTGCCAGCAGTCTTAGCTCAGCCGGACAGGGGAGAAACACCATATATTTT
cdr3_aa: CASSLSSAGQGRNTIYF

j_call: TRBJ2-3
d_call: -
cdr3_length: 18
clone_size: many
v_call: TRBV20-1
cdr3_nt: TGCAGTGCTAGAGAAGGTTCGGCAAAAAGGGCGAGGACAGATACGCAGTATTTT
cdr3_aa: CSAREGSAKRARTDTQYF

j_call: TRBJ2-7
d_call: TRBD1
cdr3_length: 15
clone_size: many
v_call: TRBV7-2
cdr3_nt: TGTGCCAGCAGTATGACAGGGCGTACCCGCTACGAGCAGTACTTC
cdr3_aa: CASSMTGRTRYEQYF

j_call: TRBJ2-2
d_call: -
cdr3_length: 14
clone_size: many
v_call: TRBV5-1
cdr3_nt: TGCGCCAGCAGCTTGGAAGGGCATACCGGGGAGCTGTTTTTT
cdr3_aa: CASSLEGHTGELFF

j_call: TRBJ1-2
d_call: -
cdr3_length: 14
clone_size: few
v_call: TRBV6-5
cdr3_nt: TGTGCCAGCAGTTTCCAGGGTTTGGGGTATGGCTACACCTTC
cdr3_aa: CASSFQGLGYGYTF

j_call: TRBJ1-2
d_call: -
cdr3_length: 16
clone_size: many
v_call: TRBV7-9
cdr3_nt: TGTGCCAGCAGCGAAACGGGGAGGGGCGGGAACTATGGCTACACCTTC
cdr3_aa: CASSETGRGGNYGYTF

j_call: TRBJ2-7
d_call: -
cdr3_length: 12
clone_size: many
v_call: TRBV10-3
cdr3_nt: TGTGCCGTAGGCAGGGGGGACGACGAGCAGTACTTC
cdr3_aa: CAVGRGDDEQYF

j_call: TRBJ2-1
d_call: -
cdr3_length: 16
clone_size: many
v_call: TRBV9
cdr3_nt: TGTGCCAGCAGCGTAAATCTAAGGCCTCAGAGCAATGAGCAGTTCTTC
cdr3_aa: CASSVNLRPQSNEQFF

j_call: TRBJ2-1
d_call: TRBD2
cdr3_length: 14
clone_size: many
v_call: TRBV5-6
cdr3_nt: TGTGCCAGCAGCCCCGACAGACGGGGGGATGAGCAGTTCTTC
cdr3_aa: CASSPDRRGDEQFF

j_call: TRBJ2-5
d_call: TRBD1
cdr3_length: 17
clone_size: many
v_call: TRBV15
cdr3_nt: TGTGCCACCAGCAGAGGGGACAGGGGGCGCGTAGGGGAGACCCAGTACTTC
cdr3_aa: CATSRGDRGRVGETQYF

j_call: TRBJ1-2
d_call: -
cdr3_length: 14
clone_size: many
v_call: TRBV12-3/TRBV12-4
cdr3_nt: TGTGCCAATCACACAGGGATGGGAGTCTATGGCTACACCTTC
cdr3_aa: CANHTGMGVYGYTF

j_call: TRBJ2-1
d_call: TRBD2
cdr3_length: 19
clone_size: many
v_call: TRBV4-3
cdr3_nt: TGCGCCAGCAGCCGCCAACGTGCCCGACTAGCGGATTCCTACAATGAGCAGTTCTTC
cdr3_aa: CASSRQRARLADSYNEQFF

j_call: TRBJ2-7
d_call: -
cdr3_length: 13
clone_size: many
v_call: TRBV27
cdr3_nt: TGTGCCAGCAGTTTATTCGTTTCCTACGAGCAGTACTTC
cdr3_aa: CASSLFVSYEQYF

j_call: TRBJ1-5
d_call: -
cdr3_length: 16
clone_size: many
v_call: TRBV20-1
cdr3_nt: TGCAGTGCTAGAGATAGCAGTACCTATAGCAATCAGCCCCAGCATTTT
cdr3_aa: CSARDSSTYSNQPQHF

j_call: TRBJ1-1
d_call: -
cdr3_length: 13
clone_size: -
v_call: TRBV5-1
cdr3_nt: TGCGCCAGCACCAAGAAGGGGGGAACTGAAGCTTTCTTT
cdr3_aa: CASTKKGGTEAFF

j_call: TRBJ2-1
d_call: -
cdr3_length: 11
clone_size: many
v_call: TRBV20-1
cdr3_nt: TGCAGTGCGCCCAAGGGTAATGAGCAGTTCTTC
cdr3_aa: CSAPKGNEQFF

j_call: TRBJ1-1
d_call: TRBD1
cdr3_length: 13
clone_size: many
v_call: TRBV29-1
cdr3_nt: TGCAGCGTCCCGGGACAGGGGAACACTGAAGCTTTCTTT
cdr3_aa: CSVPGQGNTEAFF

j_call: TRBJ2-1
d_call: TRBD2
cdr3_length: 14
clone_size: many
v_call: TRBV20-1
cdr3_nt: TGCAGTGCCAGGGGTAGCGGGAGGAACAATGAGCAGTTCTTC
cdr3_aa: CSARGSGRNNEQFF

j_call: TRBJ1-2
d_call: -
cdr3_length: 13
clone_size: many
v_call: TRBV25-1
cdr3_nt: TGTGCCAGCAGTGAATGGGGACACTATGGCTACACCTTC
cdr3_aa: CASSEWGHYGYTF